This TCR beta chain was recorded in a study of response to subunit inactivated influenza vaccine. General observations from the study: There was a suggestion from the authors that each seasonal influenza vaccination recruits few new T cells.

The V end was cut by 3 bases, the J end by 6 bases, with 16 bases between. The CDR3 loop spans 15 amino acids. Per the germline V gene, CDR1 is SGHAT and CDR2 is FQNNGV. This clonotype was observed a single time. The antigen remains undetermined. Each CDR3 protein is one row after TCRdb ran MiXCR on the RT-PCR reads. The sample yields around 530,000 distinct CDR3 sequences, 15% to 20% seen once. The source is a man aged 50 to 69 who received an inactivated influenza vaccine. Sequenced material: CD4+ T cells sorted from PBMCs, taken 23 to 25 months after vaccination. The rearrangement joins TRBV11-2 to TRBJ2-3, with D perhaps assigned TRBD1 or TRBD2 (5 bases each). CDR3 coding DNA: TGTGCCAGCAGCTTCGGGACCAGTCCTAAGGATACGCAGTATTTT. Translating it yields CASSFGTSPKDTQYF.